Included here is one T cell receptor beta chain sequence, with context. Antigen: not known. Germline and junction disagree at one end, which may indicate a read error. This library used 300 to 450 ng RNA and molecular barcoded adaptors spanning alpha/delta and beta/gamma chains. TCRdb analysed the reads with MiXCR anew, one entry per CDR3 protein. The data contain around 140,000 distinct CDR3 sequences, about 13% of them seen just once; the ten biggest clones take up 8.4%. This sample was included in a study of read filtering for tumor transcriptome and immune sequencing. Study background: Patients were approximately 17 male and around 13 female, mean age approximately 60 years, range about 45 to 85. Broader study findings: IR-seq captured clonotypes deeper and more reliably than RNA-seq.

This receptor was identified in a donor at least 40 years old with multiple myeloma. Input material: a population of CD138-negative cells sorted from bone marrow.

The CDR3 DNA reads TGTGCCGGCAGCTTAGTTGGGACAGACCAAGAGACCCAGTACTTC. The encoded protein is CAGSLVGTDQETQYF. This chain uses TRBV7-9 with TRBJ2-5; 7 bases map to TRBD1. The CDR3 spans 15 residues. Looked up from germline, CDR1 is SEHNR and CDR2 is FQNEAQ (reference sequence).